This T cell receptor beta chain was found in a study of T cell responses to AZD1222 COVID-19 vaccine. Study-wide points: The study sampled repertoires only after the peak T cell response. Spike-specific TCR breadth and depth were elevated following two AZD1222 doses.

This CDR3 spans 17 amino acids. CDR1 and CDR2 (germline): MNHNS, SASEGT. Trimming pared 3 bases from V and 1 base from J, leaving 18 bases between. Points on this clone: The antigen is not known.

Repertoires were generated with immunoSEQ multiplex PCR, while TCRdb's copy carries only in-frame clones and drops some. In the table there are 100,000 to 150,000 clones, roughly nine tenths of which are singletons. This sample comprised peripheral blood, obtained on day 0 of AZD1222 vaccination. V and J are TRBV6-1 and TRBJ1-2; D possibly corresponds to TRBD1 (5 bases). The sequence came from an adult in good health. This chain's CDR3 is CASSEFQGDYGNYGYTF. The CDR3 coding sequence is TGTGCCAGCAGTGAGTTTCAGGGTGATTACGGTAACTATGGCTACACCTTC.